Sequencing of this TCR beta chain was carried out in a study of T cell responses to AZD1222 COVID-19 vaccine. Germline lookup yields CDR1 SGHDN and CDR2 FVKESK. The CDR3 runs 17 residues. Trimming took off 4 bases at V and 2 bases at J, with 18 bases between the two ends. Study results and caveats: Donors were chiefly white British, with a greater number of females, and clonal diversity was perhaps underestimated.

With regard to this clone: Its cognate antigen is unknown.

The assay was immunoSEQ multiplex PCR, and TCRdb's table has in-frame clones only and misses some. The sample holds tens of thousands of clones, roughly 85% seen once. Here the sequenced sample was peripheral blood, taken on day 0 of AZD1222 vaccination. The clonotype originates from an adult in good health. The chain uses TRBV14 and TRBJ1-3; a possible D gene is TRBD1 (5 bases). CDR3 sequence: CASSPIPGRPPGNTIYF. In DNA, the CDR3 is TGTGCCAGCAGCCCTATTCCGGGACGGCCGCCTGGAAACACCATATATTTT. Full variable domain (rest looked up from reference TRBV14 and TRBJ1-3): EAGVTQFPSHSVIEKGQTVTLRCDPISGHDNLYWYRRVMGKEIKFLLHFVKESKQDESGMPNNRFLAERTGGTYSTLKVQPAELEDSGVYFCASSPIPGRPPGNTIYFGEGSWLTVV.